The rows below give T cell receptor beta chains drawn from one sample of a study of T cell repertoires in cytomegalovirus infection. TCRdb re-called the reads through MiXCR, storing one row per CDR3 protein. The data show about 740,000 distinct CDR3 sequences, approximately 33% seen once. Antigen specificity for these receptors is unknown. The source was cultured PBMCs, collected from culture after CMV antigen stimulation. These receptors all stem from a human donor in good health (CMV status not recorded). Some clones in this sample may be carry-over from other donors' samples. Both conserved end residues are part of each CDR3. The D gene is left open where the match is weak. Part of the rows lack a size; the others show once, few, many or a class for expanded clones.

j_call	v_call	d_call	clone_size	cdr3_aa	cdr3_nt
TRBJ2-1	TRBV7-2	TRBD2	few	CASSPRGLAGVKNEQFF	TGTGCCAGCAGCCCCCGGGGACTAGCGGGAGTAAAGAATGAGCAGTTCTTC
TRBJ1-1	TRBV2	NA	few	CASSGVGIGAFF	TGTGCCAGCAGTGGGGTGGGAATCGGAGCTTTCTTT
TRBJ1-3	TRBV5-1	NA	NA	CASSLSSPGNTIYF	TGCGCCAGCAGCTTGTCCAGCCCAGGAAACACCATATATTTT
TRBJ2-2	TRBV24-1	NA	few	CATRTRDKTNTGELFF	TGTGCCACCAGAACCCGGGACAAAACAAACACCGGGGAGCTGTTTTTT
TRBJ2-1	TRBV4-1	TRBD2	few	CASSHEPGLAGLEQFF	TGCGCCAGCAGCCACGAGCCGGGACTAGCGGGACTTGAGCAGTTCTTC
TRBJ1-5	TRBV4-1	NA	many	CASSQEVRGQPQHF	TGCGCCAGCAGCCAAGAGGTTCGTGGGCAGCCCCAGCATTTT
TRBJ2-3	TRBV12-3/TRBV12-4	TRBD1	many	CASSLQQGTTDTQYF	TGTGCCAGCAGTTTACAACAGGGGACCACAGATACGCAGTATTTT
TRBJ1-5	TRBV7-2	NA	NA	CASSLGFLQPQHF	TGTGCCAGCAGCTTAGGGTTTCTCCAGCCCCAGCATTTT
TRBJ2-5	TRBV12-3/TRBV12-4	NA	few	CASKVNRFQETQYF	TGTGCCAGCAAGGTTAACAGGTTTCAAGAGACCCAGTACTTC
TRBJ2-3	TRBV12-3/TRBV12-4	TRBD1	NA	CASTPERGQTDTQYF	TGTGCCAGCACCCCCGAGAGGGGGCAGACAGATACGCAGTATTTT
TRBJ1-4	TRBV29-1	TRBD1	NA	CSVESGGGEKLFF	TGCAGCGTTGAATCAGGGGGGGGTGAAAAACTGTTTTTT
TRBJ1-1	TRBV6-2/TRBV6-3	NA	NA	CASSTVRTRRAAEAFF	TGTGCCAGCAGTACCGTACGGACCCGCAGGGCCGCTGAAGCTTTCTTT
TRBJ1-2	TRBV12-3/TRBV12-4	NA	many	CASSNRDTPNYGYTF	TGTGCCAGCAGTAACCGGGACACCCCTAACTATGGCTACACCTTC
TRBJ1-5	TRBV7-9	TRBD1	few	CASSLGTGRTQPQHF	TGTGCCAGCAGCTTAGGGACAGGGAGGACTCAGCCCCAGCATTTT
TRBJ1-4	TRBV20-1	NA	few	CSAREFGEKLFF	TGCAGTGCTAGAGAGTTCGGGGAAAAACTGTTTTTT
TRBJ1-1	TRBV6-1	NA	few	CASSEPRWESTEAFF	TGTGCCAGCAGTGAACCACGGTGGGAGAGCACTGAAGCTTTCTTT
TRBJ2-3	TRBV2	TRBD2	NA	CASSDREGTDTQYF	TGTGCCAGCAGTGATCGGGAGGGGACAGATACGCAGTATTTT
TRBJ1-4	TRBV11-2	NA	few	CASSIRQTNEKLFF	TGTGCCAGCAGCATCAGACAGACTAATGAAAAACTGTTTTTT
TRBJ2-5	TRBV11-2	NA	NA	CASSLGVGLYQETQYF	TGTGCCAGCAGCTTAGGGGTGGGCCTCTACCAAGAGACCCAGTACTTC
TRBJ2-5	TRBV6-1	TRBD2	few	CASRTSSGTETQYF	TGTGCCAGCAGAACCTCTAGCGGCACTGAGACCCAGTACTTC
TRBJ2-5	TRBV10-3	TRBD2	few	CAIARGGSEETQYF	TGTGCCATCGCCCGCGGGGGTTCTGAAGAGACCCAGTACTTC
TRBJ2-3	TRBV10-3	TRBD2	NA	CAISDIAGGPTDTQYF	TGTGCCATCAGTGACATAGCGGGAGGCCCAACAGATACGCAGTATTTT
TRBJ2-1	TRBV19	TRBD2	NA	CASTKTRAGGFDNEQFF	TGTGCCAGTACCAAAACCCGAGCGGGGGGGTTCGACAATGAGCAGTTCTTC
TRBJ1-1	TRBV4-1	NA	NA	CASSQVSGSEAFF	TGCGCCAGCAGCCAAGTTTCGGGCTCTGAAGCTTTCTTT
TRBJ1-5	TRBV4-1	NA	few	CASSQAQHQPQHF	TGCGCCAGCAGCCAAGCCCAGCATCAGCCCCAGCATTTT
TRBJ1-4	TRBV19	NA	NA	CASSNSYRTNEKLFF	TGTGCCAGTAGCAATTCGTACCGGACCAATGAAAAACTGTTTTTT